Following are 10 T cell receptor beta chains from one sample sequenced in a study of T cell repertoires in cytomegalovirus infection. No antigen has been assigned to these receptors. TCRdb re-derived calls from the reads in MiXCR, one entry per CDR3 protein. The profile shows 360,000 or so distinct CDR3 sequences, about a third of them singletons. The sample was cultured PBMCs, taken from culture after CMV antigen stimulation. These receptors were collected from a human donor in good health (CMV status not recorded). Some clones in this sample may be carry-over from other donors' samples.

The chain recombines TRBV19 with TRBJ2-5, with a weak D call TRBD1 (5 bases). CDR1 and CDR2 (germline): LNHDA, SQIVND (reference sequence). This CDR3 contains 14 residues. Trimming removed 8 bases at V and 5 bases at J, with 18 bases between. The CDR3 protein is CASCQGGGWETQYF. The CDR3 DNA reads TGTGCCAGTTGCCAGGGTGGTGGTTGGGAGACCCAGTACTTC.

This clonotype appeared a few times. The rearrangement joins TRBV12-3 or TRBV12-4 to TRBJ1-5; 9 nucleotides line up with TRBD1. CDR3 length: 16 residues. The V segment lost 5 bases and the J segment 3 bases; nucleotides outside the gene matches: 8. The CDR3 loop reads CASSPEGTGINQPQHF. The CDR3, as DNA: TGTGCCAGCAGTCCAGAAGGGACAGGGATCAATCAGCCCCAGCATTTT.

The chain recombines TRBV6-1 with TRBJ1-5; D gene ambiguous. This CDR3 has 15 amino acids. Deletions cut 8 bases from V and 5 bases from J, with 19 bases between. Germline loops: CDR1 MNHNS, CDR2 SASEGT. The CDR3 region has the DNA TGTGCCAGCCAGAGCTCGCCGGGCCCTTATCAGCCCCAGCATTTT. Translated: CASQSSPGPYQPQHF.

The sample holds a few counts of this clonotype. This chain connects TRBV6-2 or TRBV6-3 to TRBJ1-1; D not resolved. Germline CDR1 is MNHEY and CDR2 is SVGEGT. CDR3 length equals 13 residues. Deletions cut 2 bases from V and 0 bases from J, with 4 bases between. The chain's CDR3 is CASSYKMNTEAFF. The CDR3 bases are TGTGCCAGCAGTTACAAGATGAACACTGAAGCTTTCTTT.

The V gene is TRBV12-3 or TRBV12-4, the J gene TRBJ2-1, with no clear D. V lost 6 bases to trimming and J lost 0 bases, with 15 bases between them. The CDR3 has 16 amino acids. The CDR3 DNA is TGTGCCAGCAGGCTCCCTAGGTCCAGCTCCTACAATGAGCAGTTCTTC. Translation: CASRLPRSSSYNEQFF.

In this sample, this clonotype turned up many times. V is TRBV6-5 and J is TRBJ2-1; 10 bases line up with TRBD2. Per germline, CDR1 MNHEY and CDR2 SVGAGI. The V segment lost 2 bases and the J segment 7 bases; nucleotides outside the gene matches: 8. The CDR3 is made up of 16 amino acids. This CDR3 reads CASSYGLAVRSNEQFF. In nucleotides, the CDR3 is TGTGCCAGCAGTTACGGACTAGCGGTACGGTCGAATGAGCAGTTCTTC.

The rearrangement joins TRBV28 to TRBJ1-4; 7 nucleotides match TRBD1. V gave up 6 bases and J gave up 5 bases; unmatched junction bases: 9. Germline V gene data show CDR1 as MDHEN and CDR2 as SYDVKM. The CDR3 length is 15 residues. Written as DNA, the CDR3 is TGTGCCAGCAGGTCCGATGACAGGGTAAATGAAAAACTGTTTTTT. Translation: CASRSDDRVNEKLFF.

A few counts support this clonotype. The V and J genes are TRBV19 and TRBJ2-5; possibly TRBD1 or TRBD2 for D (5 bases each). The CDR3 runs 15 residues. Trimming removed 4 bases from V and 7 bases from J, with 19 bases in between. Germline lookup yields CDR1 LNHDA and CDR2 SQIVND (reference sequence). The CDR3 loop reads CASSTSGTPLGTQYF. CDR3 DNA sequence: TGTGCCAGTAGTACCTCCGGGACCCCGCTGGGGACCCAGTACTTC.

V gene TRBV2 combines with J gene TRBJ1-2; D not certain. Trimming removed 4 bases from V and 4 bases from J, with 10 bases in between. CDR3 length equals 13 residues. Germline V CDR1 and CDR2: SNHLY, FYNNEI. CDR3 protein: CASSGNHIYGYTF. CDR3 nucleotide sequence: TGTGCCAGCAGTGGAAATCATATCTATGGCTACACCTTC. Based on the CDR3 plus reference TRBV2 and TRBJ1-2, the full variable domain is EPEVTQTPSHQVTQMGQEVILRCVPISNHLYFYWYRQILGQKVEFLVSFYNNEISEKSEIFDDQFSVERPDGSNFTLKIRSTKLEDSAMYFCASSGNHIYGYTFGSGTRLTVV.

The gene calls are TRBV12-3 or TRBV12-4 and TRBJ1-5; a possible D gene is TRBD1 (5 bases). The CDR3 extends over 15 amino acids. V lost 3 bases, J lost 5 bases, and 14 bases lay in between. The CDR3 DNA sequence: TGTGCCAGCAGTTTTTCCGGACAACGCGATCAGCCCCAGCATTTT. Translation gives CASSFSGQRDQPQHF.